Described below is a single T cell receptor (beta chain) sequence and its context. TCRdb analysed the 5' RACE reads with MiXCR anew, one entry per CDR3 protein. The sample has 200,000 to 250,000 distinct CDR3 sequences; approximately 7% are singletons. The data are from a study of identical twins. Germline loops: CDR1 SGHRS, CDR2 YFSETQ. The V end lost 0 bases, the J end lost 6 bases, and 16 bases lay between the germline ends. CDR3 length: 15 amino acids. The data also belong to a second study, concerning yellow fever vaccine responses in identical twins.

The chain links TRBV5-1 to TRBJ2-7; D ambiguous. The material sequenced was memory (CD45RO+) T cells sorted from blood. This clonotype originated in a woman aged 18-29 years in good health. The CDR3 loop is CASSLVEVPSPEQYV. The CDR3 region has the DNA TGCGCCAGCAGCTTGGTCGAAGTCCCCTCCCCCGAGCAGTACGTC.